The 20 T cell receptor beta chains listed next were all sequenced from one sample in a study of blood T cell repertoires in COVID-19. This table comes from immunoSEQ multiplex PCR, and its TCRdb copy is limited to in-frame clones, with some not included. Of under 350,000 clones listed, 85% to 90% were seen once; the top ten hold 1.5% to 2%. Sequencing was carried out using peripheral blood. The source is a woman aged 25 to 39 with COVID-19, enrolled during active disease.

V gene TRBV20-1 combines with J gene TRBJ1-5, with D possibly matching TRBD1 (5 bases). The CDR3 is 14 residues long. Trimming removed 3 bases at V and 4 bases at J, with 13 bases between. The germline V gene encodes CDR1 DFQATT and CDR2 SNEGSKA (reference sequence). Written as DNA, the CDR3 is TGCAGTGCTAGTCGGCGGCAGGGAAATCAGCCCCAGCATTTT. Its protein product is CSASRRQGNQPQHF.

In the case of this clone: The same CDR3 arises from other DNA sequences in this sample as well. The rearrangement joins TRBV18 to TRBJ1-2; D uncertain. The V end was cut by 1 base, the J end by 0 bases, with 6 bases between. Germline V gene sequence: CDR1 KGHSH, CDR2 LQKENI. There are 14 residues in the CDR3. CDR3 DNA: TGTGCCAGCTCACCACAGGGAGCTAACTATGGCTACACCTTC. It translates to CASSPQGANYGYTF. The full variable domain, its missing parts supplied by reference TRBV18 and TRBJ1-2, is NAGVMQNPRHLVRRRGQEARLRCSPMKGHSHVYWYRQLPEEGLKFMVYLQKENIIDESGMPKERFSAEFPKEGPSILRIQQVVRGDSAAYFCASSPQGANYGYTFGSGTRLTVV.

The chain links TRBV7-3 to TRBJ1-1; 7 bases map to TRBD1. The germline V gene encodes CDR1 SGHTA and CDR2 FQGTGA. The CDR3 runs 15 residues. V shed 2 bases, J shed 8 bases, and the junction held 11 bases outside the gene matches. The DNA for the CDR3 is TGTGCCAGCAGCTTAGGGGTGGGACAGATACACGAAGCTTTCTTT. Translated: CASSLGVGQIHEAFF.

V usage is TRBV7-2 and J usage is TRBJ2-1; maybe TRBD1 (5 bases). The CDR3 covers 17 residues. Looked up from germline, CDR1 is SGHTA and CDR2 is FQGNSA. V was pared by 4 bases and J by 0 bases, with 16 bases between. The CDR3 is CASSSQARDSSYNEQFF. DNA of the CDR3: TGTGCCAGCAGCTCCCAGGCCCGAGACAGCTCCTACAATGAGCAGTTCTTC.

The genes are TRBV2 and TRBJ1-2, with no clear D. The CDR3 totals 16 residues. CDR1 and CDR2 (germline): SNHLY, FYNNEI. Trimming took off 3 bases at V and 2 bases at J, with 16 bases between the two ends. The CDR3 here is CASSEVRFRSNYGYTF. CDR3 nucleotide sequence: TGTGCCAGCAGTGAGGTGCGGTTCCGATCCAACTATGGCTACACCTTC.

The chain employs TRBV6-5 and TRBJ1-2; D is unclear. Germline values: CDR1 MNHEY, CDR2 SVGAGI. Trimming took 2 bases from V and 2 from J, leaving 6 bases between them. The CDR3 has 13 residues. The CDR3 DNA is TGTGCCAGCAGTTACGAGATGAACTATGGCTACACCTTC. Translated: CASSYEMNYGYTF.

In nucleotides, the CDR3 is TGTGCCAGCTCACCAATCGGGACAGCATACGAGCAGTACTTC. Translating gives CASSPIGTAYEQYF. The chain uses TRBV18 and TRBJ2-7; 7 bases match TRBD1. V dropped 2 bases and J dropped 4; count of bases not matched to a gene: 5. The CDR3 covers 14 residues. Germline CDR1 reads KGHSH; CDR2 reads LQKENI.

The V call is TRBV25-1, the J call TRBJ1-5; D is ambiguous. V was pared by 4 bases and J by 4 bases, with 17 bases between. This CDR3 spans 16 amino acids. The germline V gene encodes CDR1 MGHDK and CDR2 SYGVNS. The CDR3 is CASSAPESGSNQPQHF. The DNA of the CDR3 is TGTGCCAGCAGTGCCCCGGAGTCTGGGTCGAATCAGCCCCAGCATTTT.

This clone has a single count. The V gene is TRBV6-5, the J gene TRBJ2-7; the match to TRBD2 covers 9 bases. Germline values: CDR1 MNHEY, CDR2 SVGAGI. The V segment lost 0 bases and the J segment 1 base; nucleotides outside the gene matches: 4. CDR3 size: 16 residues. CDR3 amino acids: CASSYSLAGLSYEQYF. CDR3 bases: TGTGCCAGCAGTTACTCCCTAGCGGGGCTTTCCTACGAGCAGTACTTC.

The V and J genes are TRBV19 and TRBJ1-2, with D tentatively TRBD1 (5 bases). Germline V gene lookup returns CDR1 LNHDA and CDR2 SQIVND (reference sequence). The germline V and J ends were trimmed by 5 bases and 4 bases, with 11 bases remaining between them. The CDR3 has 13 residues. This CDR3 reads CASSPRQLYGYTF. The CDR3 nucleotides read TGTGCCAGTAGTCCCCGACAGCTCTATGGCTACACCTTC.

This chain uses TRBV18 with TRBJ2-3, with D perhaps TRBD1 (6 bases). The V gene's germline CDR1 is KGHSH and CDR2 LQKENI. Trimming pared 5 bases from V and 0 bases from J, leaving 12 bases between. There are 15 residues in the CDR3. The CDR3 region is CASSARDISTDTQYF. As DNA, the CDR3 is TGTGCCAGCTCAGCTAGGGACATTAGCACAGATACGCAGTATTTT.

This chain links TRBV19 with TRBJ1-3; 7 bases align to TRBD1. V dropped 3 bases and J dropped 0; count of bases not matched to a gene: 2. This CDR3 spans 15 amino acids. In germline, CDR1 is LNHDA, CDR2 SQIVND (reference sequence). CDR3 DNA sequence: TGTGCCAGTAGTATGGGGGACAGCTCTGGAAACACCATATATTTT. Translating it yields CASSMGDSSGNTIYF.

The V call is TRBV7-9, the J call TRBJ2-3, with 10 nucleotides matching TRBD2. CDR1 is SEHNR and CDR2 is FQNEAQ in the germline V gene (reference sequence). V shed 5 bases, J shed 1 base, and the junction held 6 bases outside the gene matches. The CDR3 consists of 16 residues. As DNA, the CDR3 is TGTGCCAGCAGCCCCACTAGCGGGGTGGGCACAGATACGCAGTATTTT. Amino acid sequence: CASSPTSGVGTDTQYF.

V is TRBV2 and J is TRBJ1-1; D perhaps matches TRBD1 (6 bases). Germline loops: CDR1 SNHLY, CDR2 FYNNEI. The germline V and J ends were trimmed by 6 bases and 0 bases, with 11 bases remaining between them. The CDR3 contains 14 residues. The CDR3 is CASRLDSLNTEAFF. The DNA for the CDR3 is TGTGCCAGCAGATTGGACAGTTTGAACACTGAAGCTTTCTTT.

The J gene is TRBJ1-5, the V gene TRBV2; D may be TRBD1 (5 bases). There are 13 residues in the CDR3. V gave up 8 bases and J gave up 7 bases, with 15 bases separating them. Germline CDR1 SNHLY, CDR2 FYNNEI. The DNA for the CDR3 is TGTGCCAGCTCCCTCATGGGGGGACAGCCCCAGCATTTT. Protein: CASSLMGGQPQHF.

The chain uses TRBV13 and TRBJ2-2; D is undetermined. The CDR3 loop spans 13 amino acids. V shed 5 bases and J shed 1 base, with 5 bases lying between them. Germline CDR1 reads PRHDT; CDR2 reads FYEKMQ (reference sequence). CDR3 nucleotides: TGTGCCAGCAGCCACAAGAACACCGGGGAGCTGTTTTTT. Its translation: CASSHKNTGELFF.

The gene calls are TRBV3-1 (or the pseudogene TRBV3-2) and TRBJ1-5; no clear D gene. Deletions cut 4 bases from V and 6 bases from J, with 10 bases between. The CDR3 consists of 13 residues. CDR1 and CDR2 (germline): LGHDT, YNNKEL (reference sequence). The CDR3 bases are TGTGCCAGCAGCCCGATACTAGGTCAGCCCCAGCATTTT. It encodes CASSPILGQPQHF.

The gene calls are TRBV5-4 and TRBJ1-3; D may be TRBD1 (6 bases). The CDR3 consists of 15 residues. The ends were cut back, 4 bases at V and 8 bases at J, with 19 bases in the middle. Germline CDR1 is SGHNT and CDR2 is YYREEE (reference sequence). The DNA for the CDR3 is TGTGCCAGCAGCCCTACAGGGATGGGTAGCGACACCATATATTTT. Protein: CASSPTGMGSDTIYF.

The rearrangement links TRBV14 to TRBJ2-1; tentatively, D is TRBD1 (6 bases). The CDR3 runs 13 residues. V lost 4 bases, J lost 4 bases, and 8 bases lay in between. Germline V gene data show CDR1 as SGHDN and CDR2 as FVKESK. This chain's CDR3 is CASSLQGYNEQFF. DNA of the CDR3: TGTGCCAGCAGCCTTCAGGGGTACAATGAGCAGTTCTTC.

The CDR3 coding sequence is TGTGCCAGCAGCGTCCTCGACATAACCGACACCGCTAACTATGGCTACACCTTC. It codes for CASSVLDITDTANYGYTF. This chain joins TRBV9 and TRBJ1-2; D is uncertain. Trimming stripped 2 bases from V and 0 bases from J, with 20 bases between. CDR3 length: 18 amino acids. The V gene's germline CDR1 is SGDLS and CDR2 YYNGEE.